This note documents a single T cell receptor beta chain sequence. Its cognate antigen has yet to be identified. Base qualities are not recorded, but no much larger clone differs from it by a single base. The CDR3 has 16 amino acids, counting the end cysteine and phenylalanine. CDR3 DNA is the only sequence kept; it has 48 bases, read in frame from the first base. After removal of 0 bases from V and 7 bases from J, the junction retains 6 bases not matched to a gene. The germline V gene gives CDR1 as LGHNA and CDR2 as YNFKEQ. Patients with a history of autoimmune disease or receiving systemic immunosuppression were excluded from the trial. In every dose cohort, peripheral blood was drawn for TCR sequencing at baseline, cycle 4 day 1, and cycle 7 day 1. Samples were obtained from an open-label, multicenter, first-in-human phase I dose-escalation trial of ivuxolimab. Adults with locally advanced or metastatic melanoma, renal cell carcinoma, hepatocellular carcinoma or head and neck squamous cell carcinoma were enrolled in the trial. Before TCR sequencing, CD4+ and CD8+ T cells were separately sorted from peripheral blood.

Genomic DNA was extracted from sorted cells for sequencing of the TCRbeta CDR3 region. TCRbeta CDR3 regions were sequenced using the immunoSEQ Assay. What TCRdb holds here is the immuneACCESS table cut down to in-frame rearrangements. Part of the clones is not present; checked against another copy, under half of the missing clones reflect an unresolved V gene, and the others are unexplained. Here the sample has about 73,000 clones; about nine tenths occur a single time. Under 0.6% of the sample rests with the top ten. The data are from a study of OX40 agonist ivuxolimab in advanced cancers. Context from the whole study: Ivuxolimab was a fully human IgG2 agonistic monoclonal antibody targeting the costimulatory receptor OX40 (CD134). Intravenous ivuxolimab was administered to patients every 2 weeks at six dose levels: 0.01, 0.1, 0.3, 1.5, 3 and 10 mg/kg. Of the approximately 53 patients in dose escalation, some 19 had hepatocellular carcinoma, around 15 had melanoma, 9 had renal cell carcinoma and 9 had head and neck cancer. In the dose-escalation cohort, 75% to 85% of patients were male, and the mean age was 60 years with a range of about 20 to 90. Prior anti-PD-1, anti-PD-L1 or anti-CTLA-4 therapy was permitted, and checkpoint inhibitors had been received by around 40% of dose-escalation patients. Three dose-escalation patients achieved partial responses, one with hepatocellular carcinoma and two with cutaneous melanoma. The point of sequencing TCRbeta in the periphery was to test whether ivuxolimab changed TCR sequence diversity and drove clonal T-cell expansion. The paper describes the monotherapy dose-escalation part (N of about 47 patients) of the phase I trial of ivuxolimab.

Study-wide findings and limitations: In the 0.1-3.0 mg/kg groups, partial responders were among the patients with the lowest normalized peripheral clonal expansion, particularly in CD8+ T cells. After ivuxolimab, expanded clones were on average more numerous among CD8+ T cells than among CD4+ T cells. At doses of 0.1 to 3.0 mg/kg, clonal expansion of both CD4+ and CD8+ blood T cells was observed from baseline to week 6. Low levels of normalized T-cell clonal expansion were also shown by some nonresponding patients. Which antigens the clonally expanded peripheral T cells were specific for was not determined.

The chain joins TRBV4-2 to TRBJ1-4; the central 9 bases match TRBD1. The specimen comprised CD4+ or CD8+ T cells sorted from blood, sampled in a trial of the OX40 agonist ivuxolimab. This receptor was taken from an adult with an advanced solid tumor such as melanoma, head and neck, liver or kidney cancer. The DNA is TGTGCCAGCAGCCAAGATATGGGACAGGGAGGTGAAAAACTGTTTTTT. Translated, it reads CASSQDMGQGGEKLFF.